This entry lists 3 T cell receptor beta chains sequenced from one sample in a study of blood T cell repertoires in COVID-19. Assay: immunoSEQ multiplex PCR; the TCRdb copy retains only in-frame clones and omits some. The table lists some 13,000 clones, 55% to 80% of them singletons, with 30% to 35% in the top ten. Sequences were obtained from peripheral blood. The receptors were sampled from a human donor in a cohort sampled during active COVID-19.

J is TRBJ1-3 and V is TRBV19; 8 positions match TRBD1. Per the germline V gene, CDR1 is LNHDA and CDR2 is SQIVND (reference sequence). The CDR3 is 15 amino acids. V was pared by 2 bases and J by 3 bases, with 3 bases of the junction left unmatched. The CDR3 region has the DNA TGTGCCAGTAGTATAACGGACAGGGTTGGAAACACCATATATTTT. The encoded protein is CASSITDRVGNTIYF.

The chain links TRBV5-8 to TRBJ1-4; D is undetermined. The CDR3 has 15 amino acids. Germline lookup yields CDR1 SGHTS and CDR2 YDEGEE. V was shortened by 0 bases and J by 4 bases, with 10 bases between the two germline ends. The CDR3 DNA is TGTGCCAGCAGCTTGGGAGACTGGAGTAATGAAAAACTGTTTTTT. It specifies CASSLGDWSNEKLFF.

This rearrangement joins TRBV2 to TRBJ2-7, with 8 positions matching TRBD1. The CDR3 runs 16 residues. CDR1 SNHLY and CDR2 FYNNEI come from the germline V gene. The junction had 9 bases not matched to a gene; V was cut back by 4 bases and J by 1 base. CDR3 coding DNA: TGTGCCAGCAGTGTTTCCTTCGGACAGGGTTCCTACGAGCAGTACTTC. It translates to CASSVSFGQGSYEQYF.